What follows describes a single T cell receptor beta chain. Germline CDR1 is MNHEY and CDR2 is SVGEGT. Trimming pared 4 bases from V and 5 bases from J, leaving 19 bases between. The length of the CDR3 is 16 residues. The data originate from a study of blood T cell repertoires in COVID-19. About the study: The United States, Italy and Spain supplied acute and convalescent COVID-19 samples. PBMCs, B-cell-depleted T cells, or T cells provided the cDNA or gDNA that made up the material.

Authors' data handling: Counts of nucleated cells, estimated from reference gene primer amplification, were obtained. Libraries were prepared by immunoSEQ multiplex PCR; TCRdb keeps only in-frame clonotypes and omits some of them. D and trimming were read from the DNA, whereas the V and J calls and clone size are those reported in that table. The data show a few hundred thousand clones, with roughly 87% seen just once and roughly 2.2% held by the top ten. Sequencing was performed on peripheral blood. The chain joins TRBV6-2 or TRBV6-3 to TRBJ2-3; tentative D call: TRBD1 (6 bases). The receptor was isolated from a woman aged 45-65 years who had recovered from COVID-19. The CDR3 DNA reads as TGTGCCAGCAGTTCGGTTCGGGCAGGGGCAGGAGATACGCAGTATTTT. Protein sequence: CASSSVRAGAGDTQYF.